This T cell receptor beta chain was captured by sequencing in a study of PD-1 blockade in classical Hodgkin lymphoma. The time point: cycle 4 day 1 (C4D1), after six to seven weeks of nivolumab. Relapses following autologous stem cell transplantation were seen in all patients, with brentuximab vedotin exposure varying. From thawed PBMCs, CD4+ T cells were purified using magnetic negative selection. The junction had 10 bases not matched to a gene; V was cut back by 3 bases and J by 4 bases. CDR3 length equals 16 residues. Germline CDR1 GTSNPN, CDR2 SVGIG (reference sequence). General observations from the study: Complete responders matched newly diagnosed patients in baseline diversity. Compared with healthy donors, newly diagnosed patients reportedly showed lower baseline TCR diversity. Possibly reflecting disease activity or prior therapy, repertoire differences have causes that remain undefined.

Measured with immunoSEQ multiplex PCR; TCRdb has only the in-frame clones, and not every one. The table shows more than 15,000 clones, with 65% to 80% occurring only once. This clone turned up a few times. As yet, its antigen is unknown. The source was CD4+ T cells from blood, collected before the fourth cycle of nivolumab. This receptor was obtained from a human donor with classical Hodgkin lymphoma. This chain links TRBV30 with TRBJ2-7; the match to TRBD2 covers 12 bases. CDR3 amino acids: CAWSHSRLAGVYEQYF. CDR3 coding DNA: TGTGCCTGGAGCCACTCAAGACTAGCGGGAGTTTACGAGCAGTACTTC.